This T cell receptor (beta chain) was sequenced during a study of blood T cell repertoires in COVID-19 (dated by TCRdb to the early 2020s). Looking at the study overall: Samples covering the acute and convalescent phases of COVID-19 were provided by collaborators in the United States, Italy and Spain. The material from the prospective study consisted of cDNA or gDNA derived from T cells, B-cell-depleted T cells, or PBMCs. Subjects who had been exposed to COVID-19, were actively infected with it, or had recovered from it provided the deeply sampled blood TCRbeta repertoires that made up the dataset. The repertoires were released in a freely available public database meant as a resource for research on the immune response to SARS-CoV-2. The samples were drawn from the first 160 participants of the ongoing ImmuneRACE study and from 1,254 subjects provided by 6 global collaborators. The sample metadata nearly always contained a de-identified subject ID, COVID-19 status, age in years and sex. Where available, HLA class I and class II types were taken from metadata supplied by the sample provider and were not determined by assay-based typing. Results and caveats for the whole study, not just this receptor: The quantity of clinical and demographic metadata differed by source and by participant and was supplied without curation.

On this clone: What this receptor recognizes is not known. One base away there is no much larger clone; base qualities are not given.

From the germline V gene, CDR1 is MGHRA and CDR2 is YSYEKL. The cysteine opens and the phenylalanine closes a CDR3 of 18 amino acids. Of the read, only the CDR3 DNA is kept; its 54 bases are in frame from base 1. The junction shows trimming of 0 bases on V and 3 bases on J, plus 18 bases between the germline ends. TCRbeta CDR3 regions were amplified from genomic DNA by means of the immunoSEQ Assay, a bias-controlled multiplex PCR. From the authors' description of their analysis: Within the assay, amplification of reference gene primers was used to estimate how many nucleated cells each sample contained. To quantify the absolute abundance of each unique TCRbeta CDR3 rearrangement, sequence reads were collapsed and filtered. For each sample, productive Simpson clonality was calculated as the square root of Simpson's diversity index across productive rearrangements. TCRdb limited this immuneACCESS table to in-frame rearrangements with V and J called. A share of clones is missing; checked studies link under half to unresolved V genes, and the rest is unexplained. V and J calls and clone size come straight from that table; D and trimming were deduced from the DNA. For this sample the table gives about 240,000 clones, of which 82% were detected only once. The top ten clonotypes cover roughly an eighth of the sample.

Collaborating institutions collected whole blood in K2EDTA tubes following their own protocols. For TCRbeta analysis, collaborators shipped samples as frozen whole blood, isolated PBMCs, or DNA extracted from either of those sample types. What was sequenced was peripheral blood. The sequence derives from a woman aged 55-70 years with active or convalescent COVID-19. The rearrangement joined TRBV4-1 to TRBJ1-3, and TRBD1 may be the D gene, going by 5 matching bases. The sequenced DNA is TGCGCCAGCAGCCAAGAGCCCGGGAGGGCAGGGTATGGAAACACCATATATTTT. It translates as CASSQEPGRAGYGNTIYF.